The clone carrying this T cell receptor beta chain was detected many times. Its antigen is not identified. Germline V gene lookup returns CDR1 SGHRS and CDR2 YFSETQ. This CDR3 contains 15 residues. V was pared by 1 base and J by 8 bases, with 13 bases between. TCR cDNA was made by 5'RACE template switching, adding a universal primer site and UMIs. TCRdb itself ran the 5' RACE reads through MiXCR, one entry per CDR3 protein. The sample holds just over 300,000 distinct CDR3 sequences, more than 3% seen once. The sample is drawn from a study of T cells after yellow fever vaccination. Whole-study results and caveats: Post-booster reappearance was seen for most primary-vaccination clones (about 96% CD4, 85% to 90% CD8).

The sample was PBMCs, taken on the day of the yellow fever booster vaccination. J is TRBJ1-6 and V is TRBV5-1; D remains ambiguous. This receptor was identified in a young man who received the YFV17D yellow fever vaccine. CDR3 coding DNA: TGCGCCAGCAGCTTGATAACCCCTGGGGATTCACCCCTCCACTTT. It translates to CASSLITPGDSPLHF.